These 20 T cell receptor beta chains share one sample of origin, sequenced in a study of cytomegalovirus exposure and HLA in healthy donors (dated by TCRdb to the late 2010s). Receptor amplification or capture employed the immunoSEQ multiplex PCR assay. In its TCRdb copy, this immuneACCESS table keeps in-frame sequences only and misses some clones. Where compared with another copy, unresolved V genes explain less than half of these, and the others have no known cause. This sample is represented by over 100,000 clones; around nine tenths of them were singletons. The ten largest account for more than 2% of the sample. The sample comprised PBMCs. Receptor source: a young woman in good health and CMV-seronegative.

CDR3 in DNA: TGTGCCAGCAGTTTAGGACTAATCCGTGGGGAGCAGTACTTC. Protein sequence: CASSLGLIRGEQYF. The chain recombines TRBV28 with TRBJ2-7; D is perhaps TRBD2 (6 bases). The V and J ends lost 2 bases and 7 bases respectively, with 15 bases between them. Germline V CDR1 and CDR2: MDHEN, SYDVKM. This CDR3 comprises 14 residues.

The chain links TRBV14 to TRBJ2-1; 13 nucleotides match TRBD2. The trim removed 2 bases at V and 8 bases at J, leaving 3 bases unmatched. The CDR3 runs to 15 residues. Per germline, CDR1 SGHDN and CDR2 FVKESK. The DNA for the CDR3 is TGTGCCAGCAGCCAACGGACTAGCGGGAGTGATGAGCAGTTCTTC. Amino acid sequence: CASSQRTSGSDEQFF.

Here the CDR3 DNA reads TGCGCCAGCAGCGATACTAACACACAAAACATTCAGTACTTC. Translating gives CASSDTNTQNIQYF. The J gene is TRBJ2-4, the V gene TRBV5-1; D is unresolved. The CDR3 consists of 14 residues. Germline CDR1 and CDR2: SGHRS and YFSETQ. The germline V and J ends were trimmed by 4 bases and 5 bases, with 13 bases remaining between them.

The J gene is TRBJ1-5, the V gene TRBV12-5, with D maybe TRBD1 (6 bases). V lost 1 base to trimming and J lost 4 bases, with 20 bases between them. This CDR3 comprises 18 residues. Germline-derived CDR1 and CDR2 are LGHNT and FRNRAP. CDR3 loop: CASGLALRGRGGNQPQHF. CDR3 bases: TGTGCTAGTGGTTTGGCCTTGCGGGGCAGGGGAGGGAATCAGCCCCAGCATTTT.

The chain couples TRBV30 to TRBJ2-1; 9 bases are a match to TRBD2. The V gene's germline CDR1 is GTSNPN and CDR2 SVGIG (reference sequence). V dropped 5 bases and J dropped 7; count of bases not matched to a gene: 9. The CDR3 runs to 14 residues. The CDR3: CAWDSGGPSNEQFF. DNA for the CDR3: TGTGCCTGGGATAGCGGGGGCCCTTCGAATGAGCAGTTCTTC.

In this sample, this clone turned up a few times. The chain couples TRBV5-1 to TRBJ1-1, with D possibly TRBD1 on 6 matching bases. V shed 4 bases and J shed 1 base, with 11 bases lying between them. In germline, CDR1 is SGHRS, CDR2 YFSETQ. The CDR3 totals 14 residues. The CDR3 region is CASSETGKNTEAFF. CDR3 in DNA: TGCGCCAGCAGCGAAACAGGGAAGAACACTGAAGCTTTCTTT.

The V and J genes are TRBV5-6 and TRBJ2-7; 16 bases map to TRBD2. The CDR3 contains 15 residues. V shed 4 bases and J 12 bases; nucleotides not matched to a gene: 10. Germline V CDR1 and CDR2: SGHDT, YYEEEE. The DNA of the CDR3 is TGTGCCAGCAGCGAGGGACTAGCGGGGGGGGCCGAGACGTACTTC. Translation: CASSEGLAGGAETYF.

The chain couples TRBV14 to TRBJ1-1; 7 positions agree with TRBD1. Per the germline V gene, CDR1 is SGHDN and CDR2 is FVKESK. J was trimmed by 3 bases and V by 4 bases; bases with no gene match: 8. This CDR3 has 15 amino acids. The CDR3 DNA reads TGTGCCAGCAGCCGAGGACAGGCGGGGTACACTGAAGCTTTCTTT. This translates into CASSRGQAGYTEAFF.

In this sample, this clone turned up once. The chain has TRBV21-1 and TRBJ1-6. TRBV21-1 is a listed pseudogene. This CDR3 region has 18 residues. As DNA, the CDR3 is TGTGCCAGCAGCAGATTCCCGTGGCGGGGGCTCAATAATTCACCCCTCCACTTT. It yields the protein CASSRFPWRGLNNSPLHF.

This chain uses TRBV6-1 with TRBJ1-5, with unresolved D. The CDR3 covers 15 residues. V was clipped by 7 bases and J by 1 base, with 14 bases between them. The germline V gene has CDR1 MNHNS and CDR2 SASEGT. CDR3 in amino acids: CASTPRLTSNQPQHF. CDR3 coding DNA: TGTGCCAGCACACCTAGACTCACAAGCAATCAGCCCCAGCATTTT.

The sample holds a few counts of this clone. The V call is TRBV28, the J call TRBJ2-2; D remains ambiguous. Germline V gene lookup returns CDR1 MDHEN and CDR2 SYDVKM. This CDR3 is built from 13 residues. Trimming removed 9 bases at V and 1 base at J, with 9 bases between. The CDR3 region is CARPILNTGELFF. CDR3 coding DNA: TGTGCCAGACCGATACTGAACACCGGGGAGCTGTTTTTT.

The chain recombines TRBV6-5 with TRBJ2-1; 8 bases match TRBD1. The CDR3 runs 14 residues. Germline CDR1 MNHEY, CDR2 SVGAGI. Trimming cost V 3 bases and J 5 bases; bases outside gene matches: 3. The CDR3 loop is CASSYGTGHNEQFF. CDR3 DNA: TGTGCCAGCAGTTATGGGACAGGACACAATGAGCAGTTCTTC.

The chain couples TRBV6-5 to TRBJ1-2; D perhaps matches TRBD1 (6 bases). Trimming cost V 6 bases and J 1 base, with 12 bases left between them. CDR3 length: 14 amino acids. Germline CDR1 MNHEY, CDR2 SVGAGI. This chain's CDR3 is CASRYPQGNYGYTF. In nucleotides, the CDR3 is TGTGCCAGCAGATACCCACAGGGTAACTATGGCTACACCTTC.

As DNA, the CDR3 is TGTGCCATACGCCGACTAGGCAATGAGCAGTTCTTC. This translates into CAIRRLGNEQFF. V gene TRBV2 combines with J gene TRBJ2-1, with D perhaps matching TRBD2 (6 bases). Trimming shortened V by 10 bases and J by 6 bases, and 13 bases separated the two germline ends. The CDR3 loop spans 12 amino acids. CDR1 and CDR2 (germline): SNHLY, FYNNEI.

The chain has TRBV5-6 and TRBJ1-2, with TRBD1 matching 11 bases. CDR3 size: 13 residues. Germline CDR1 reads SGHDT; CDR2 reads YYEEEE. The V segment lost 4 bases and the J segment 7 bases; nucleotides outside the gene matches: 3. The DNA of the CDR3 is TGTGCCAGCAGCCTCGGGACAGGGGGTGGCTACACCTTC. This encodes CASSLGTGGGYTF.

V and J are TRBV7-2 and TRBJ2-2, with 7 bases that match TRBD2. The CDR3 length is 17 residues. Germline assignment: CDR1 SGHTA and CDR2 FQGNSA. Trimming at V came to 5 bases and at J to 6 bases, leaving 15 bases not matched to a gene. The chain's CDR3 is CASSPRGRAGSSGELFF. Written as DNA, the CDR3 is TGTGCCAGCAGCCCGAGGGGTCGAGCGGGGAGCTCCGGGGAGCTGTTTTTT.

This chain uses TRBV6-1 with TRBJ2-7, with 10 bases aligning to TRBD2. The CDR3 has 13 amino acids. CDR1 MNHNS and CDR2 SASEGT come from the germline V gene. With 7 bases clipped from V and 5 bases from J, the junction kept 5 bases outside the gene matches. CDR3 DNA: TGTGCCAGCATCCCTAGCGGGAGCCACGAGCAGTACTTC. Residues: CASIPSGSHEQYF.

This chain connects TRBV7-6 to TRBJ2-1; D not resolved. This CDR3 contains 11 residues. The ends were cut back, 2 bases at V and 7 bases at J, with 3 bases in the middle. Germline CDR1 is SGHVS and CDR2 is FNYEAQ. CDR3 protein: CASSLSNEQFF. CDR3 DNA sequence: TGTGCCAGCAGCTTATCAAATGAGCAGTTCTTC.

The chain joins TRBV6-5 to TRBJ2-7; weak D call: TRBD2 (6 bases). The CDR3 is 11 residues long. V was cut by 6 bases and J by 9 bases, with 12 bases left in between. From germline, CDR1 is MNHEY and CDR2 SVGAGI. As DNA, the CDR3 is TGTGCCAGCAGAGCGGGTCCGCGGCAGTACTTC. Protein: CASRAGPRQYF.

The rearrangement uses TRBV7-9 and TRBJ2-2; possibly TRBD2 for D (6 bases). The CDR3 extends over 16 amino acids. In germline, CDR1 is SEHNR, CDR2 FQNEAQ (reference sequence). V dropped 5 bases and J dropped 6 bases, with 19 bases sitting between them. CDR3 sequence: CASSPRGGLLAGELFF. CDR3 in DNA: TGTGCCAGCAGCCCGCGGGGTGGGCTTCTGGCCGGGGAGCTGTTTTTT.